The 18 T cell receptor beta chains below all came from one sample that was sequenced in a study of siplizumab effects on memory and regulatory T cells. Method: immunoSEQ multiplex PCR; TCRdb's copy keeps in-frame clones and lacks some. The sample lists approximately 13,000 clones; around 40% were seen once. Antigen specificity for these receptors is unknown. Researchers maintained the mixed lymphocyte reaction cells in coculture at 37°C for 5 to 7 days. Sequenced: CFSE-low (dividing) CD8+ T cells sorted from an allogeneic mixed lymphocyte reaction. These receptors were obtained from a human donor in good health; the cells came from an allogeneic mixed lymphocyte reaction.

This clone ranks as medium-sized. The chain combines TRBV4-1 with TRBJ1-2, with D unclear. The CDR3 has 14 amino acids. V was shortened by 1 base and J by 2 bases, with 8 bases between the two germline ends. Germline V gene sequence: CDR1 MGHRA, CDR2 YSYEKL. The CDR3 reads CASSQAGSNYGYTF. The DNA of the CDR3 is TGCGCCAGCAGCCAAGCCGGGTCCAACTATGGCTACACCTTC.

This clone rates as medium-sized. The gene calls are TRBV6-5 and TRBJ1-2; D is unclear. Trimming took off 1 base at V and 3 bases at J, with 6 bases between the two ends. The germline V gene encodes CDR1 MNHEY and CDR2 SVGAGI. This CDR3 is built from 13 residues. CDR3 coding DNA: TGTGCCAGCAGTTACTTTGCGGACTATGGCTACACCTTC. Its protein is CASSYFADYGYTF.

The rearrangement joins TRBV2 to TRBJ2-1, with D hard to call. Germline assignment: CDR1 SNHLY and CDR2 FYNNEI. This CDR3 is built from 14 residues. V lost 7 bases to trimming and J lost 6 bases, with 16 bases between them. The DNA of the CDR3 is TGTGCCAGCACCAAAGGTGTGATGGGCAATGAGCAGTTCTTC. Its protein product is CASTKGVMGNEQFF.

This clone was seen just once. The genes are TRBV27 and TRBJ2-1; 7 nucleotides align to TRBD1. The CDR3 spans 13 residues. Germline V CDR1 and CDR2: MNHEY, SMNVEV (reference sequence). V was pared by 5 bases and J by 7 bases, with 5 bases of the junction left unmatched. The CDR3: CASSLNRGNEQFF. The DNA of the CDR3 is TGTGCCAGCAGTCTCAACAGGGGAAATGAGCAGTTCTTC.

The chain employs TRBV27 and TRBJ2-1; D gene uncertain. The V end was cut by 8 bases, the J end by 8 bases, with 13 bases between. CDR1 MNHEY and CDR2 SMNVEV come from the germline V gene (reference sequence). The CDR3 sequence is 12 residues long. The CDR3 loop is CASGLLVDEQFF. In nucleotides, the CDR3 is TGTGCCAGCGGCTTGCTTGTCGATGAGCAGTTCTTC.

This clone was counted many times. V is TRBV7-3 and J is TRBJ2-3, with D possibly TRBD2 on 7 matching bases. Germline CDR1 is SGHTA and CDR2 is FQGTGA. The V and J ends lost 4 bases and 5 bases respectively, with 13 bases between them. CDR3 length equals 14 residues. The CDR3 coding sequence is TGTGCCAGCAGCTGGACCGGGGGGCGAGATACGCAGTATTTT. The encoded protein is CASSWTGGRDTQYF.

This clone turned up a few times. The CDR3 nucleotides read TGTGCCAGCAGCGGGGGACTAGCGGGAGGGTCGAACACCGGGGAGCTGTTTTTT. It yields the protein CASSGGLAGGSNTGELFF. The chain carries TRBV7-9 and TRBJ2-2, with TRBD2 identical over 16 bases. The ends lost 5 bases at V and 0 bases at J; junction bases unmatched: 3. The length of the CDR3 is 18 residues. Per germline, CDR1 SEHNR and CDR2 FQNEAQ (reference sequence).

The DNA for the CDR3 is TGTGCCAGCAGCTTAGGGACGGACGAGCAGTACTTC. Protein sequence: CASSLGTDEQYF. V is TRBV7-9 and J is TRBJ2-7; D remains ambiguous. V lost 1 base and J 5 bases, leaving 6 bases between the germline ends. CDR1 is SEHNR, CDR2 FQNEAQ, per germline (reference sequence). The CDR3 length is 12 residues.

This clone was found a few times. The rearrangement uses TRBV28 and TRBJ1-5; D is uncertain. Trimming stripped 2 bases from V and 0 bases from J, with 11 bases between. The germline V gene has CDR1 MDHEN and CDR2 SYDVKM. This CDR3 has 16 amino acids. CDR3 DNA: TGTGCCAGCAGTTTACTGGGAACCTATAGCAATCAGCCCCAGCATTTT. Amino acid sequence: CASSLLGTYSNQPQHF.

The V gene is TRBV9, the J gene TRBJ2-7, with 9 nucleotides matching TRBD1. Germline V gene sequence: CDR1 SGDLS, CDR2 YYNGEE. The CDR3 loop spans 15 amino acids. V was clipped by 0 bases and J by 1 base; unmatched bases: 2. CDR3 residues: CASSVGDRGSYEQYF. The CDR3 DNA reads TGTGCCAGCAGCGTAGGCGACAGGGGGTCCTACGAGCAGTACTTC.

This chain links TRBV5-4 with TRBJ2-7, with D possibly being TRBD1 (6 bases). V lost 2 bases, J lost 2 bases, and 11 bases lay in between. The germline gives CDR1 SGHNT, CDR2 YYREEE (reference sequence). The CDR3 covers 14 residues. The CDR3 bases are TGTGCCAGCAGCTTAACAGGGCTAACCTACGAGCAGTACTTC. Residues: CASSLTGLTYEQYF.

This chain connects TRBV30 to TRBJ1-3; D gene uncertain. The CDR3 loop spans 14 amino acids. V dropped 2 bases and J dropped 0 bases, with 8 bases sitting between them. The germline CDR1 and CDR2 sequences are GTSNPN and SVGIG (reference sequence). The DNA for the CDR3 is TGTGCCTGGAGTTCGGTACACTCTGGAAACACCATATATTTT. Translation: CAWSSVHSGNTIYF. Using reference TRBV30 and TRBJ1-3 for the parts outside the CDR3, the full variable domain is SQTIHQWPATLVQPVGSPLSLECTVEGTSNPNLYWYRQAAGRGLQLLFYSVGIGQISSEVPQNLSASRPQDRQFILSSKKLLLSDSGFYLCAWSSVHSGNTIYFGEGSWLTVV.

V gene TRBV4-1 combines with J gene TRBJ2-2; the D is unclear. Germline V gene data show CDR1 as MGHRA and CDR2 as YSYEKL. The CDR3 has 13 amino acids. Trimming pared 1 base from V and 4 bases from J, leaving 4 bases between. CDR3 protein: CASSQVATGELFF. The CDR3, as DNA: TGCGCCAGCAGCCAAGTCGCCACCGGGGAGCTGTTTTTT.

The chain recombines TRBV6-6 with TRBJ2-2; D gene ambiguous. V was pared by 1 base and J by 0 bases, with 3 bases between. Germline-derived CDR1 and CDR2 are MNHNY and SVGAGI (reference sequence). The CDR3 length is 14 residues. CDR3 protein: CASSYWTNTGELFF. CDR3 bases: TGTGCCAGCAGTTACTGGACGAACACCGGGGAGCTGTTTTTT.

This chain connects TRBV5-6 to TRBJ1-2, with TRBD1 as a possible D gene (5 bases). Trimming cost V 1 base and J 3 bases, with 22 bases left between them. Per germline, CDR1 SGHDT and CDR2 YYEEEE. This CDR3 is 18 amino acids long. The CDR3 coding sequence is TGTGCCAGCAGCTTGTTCGGCGGGTCCGGGGGAACGTACTATGGCTACACCTTC. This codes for CASSLFGGSGGTYYGYTF.

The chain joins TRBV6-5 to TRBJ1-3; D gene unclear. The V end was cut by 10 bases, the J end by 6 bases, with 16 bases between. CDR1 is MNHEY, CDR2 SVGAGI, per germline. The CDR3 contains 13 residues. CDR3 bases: TGTGCCACCCGACATCCCCAGTCAAACACCATATATTTT. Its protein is CATRHPQSNTIYF.

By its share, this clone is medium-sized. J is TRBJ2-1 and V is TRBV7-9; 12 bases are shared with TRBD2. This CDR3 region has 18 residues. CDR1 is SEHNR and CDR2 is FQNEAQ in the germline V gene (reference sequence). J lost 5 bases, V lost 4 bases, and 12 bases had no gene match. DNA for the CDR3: TGTGCCAGCAGCTCGACACGGACTAGCGGGATGTTGAACAATGAGCAGTTCTTC. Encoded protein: CASSSTRTSGMLNNEQFF.

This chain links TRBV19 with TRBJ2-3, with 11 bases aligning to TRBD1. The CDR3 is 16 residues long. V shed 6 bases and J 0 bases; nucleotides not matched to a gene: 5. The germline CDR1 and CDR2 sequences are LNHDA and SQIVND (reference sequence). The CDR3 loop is CASRRTGGYSTDTQYF. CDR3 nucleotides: TGTGCCAGTAGACGGACAGGGGGCTATAGCACAGATACGCAGTATTTT.